This T cell receptor beta chain was identified in a study of post-analysis software for immune sequencing data. Looking at the study overall: Patients had relapsing-remitting, secondary progressive or progressive-relapsing multiple sclerosis; some lacked subtype.

The V end lost 5 bases, the J end lost 11 bases, and 21 bases lay between the germline ends. This CDR3 is built from 14 residues. Germline V gene sequence: CDR1 LNHNV, CDR2 YYDKDF (reference sequence). Note on this clonotype: What it binds is not known.

Study-level results: Controls' normalized Chao1 diversity significantly exceeded that of multiple sclerosis patients. Patients used about 5 TRBV segments, including TRBV5-6, TRBV5-1 and TRBV20-1, more often than controls.

cDNA libraries for TCR beta contained unique molecular identifiers. A single record per CDR3 protein comes from TCRdb applying MiXCR to the PCR reads. The sample has hundreds of thousands of distinct CDR3 sequences, around 27% seen once. The material sequenced was blood. V and J are TRBV15 and TRBJ2-5; D is unclear. This TCR derives from a girl aged 5 to 17 with multiple sclerosis. CDR3 sequence (DNA): TGTGCCACCAGCGCCAGATCACTGGGCAATGAGCAGTACTTC. Its protein is CATSARSLGNEQYF.